These 5 T cell receptor beta chains were all obtained from the same sample, sequenced in a study of shared clonotypes between healthy human individuals. Naive CD8 cells lacked CD45RO and underwent positive selection for CCR7, leaving out terminally differentiated effector memory CD45RA+ cells. Assay: immunoSEQ multiplex PCR; the TCRdb copy retains only in-frame clones and omits some. The data contain about 2 million clones, about 95% of them singletons. Sequencing was carried out using naive CD8+ T cells sorted from blood. All receptors come from a man aged 18 to 30 in good health.

A single count supports this clone. The V call is TRBV15, the J call TRBJ2-7; D is perhaps TRBD2 (6 bases). The V end was cut by 7 bases, the J end by 5 bases, with 18 bases between. This CDR3 is built from 14 residues. Germline V gives CDR1 LNHNV, CDR2 YYDKDF (reference sequence). Here the CDR3 reads CATNSEGTGNEQYF. The CDR3, as DNA: TGTGCCACCAACTCAGAGGGGACTGGTAACGAGCAGTACTTC.

V and J are TRBV5-1 and TRBJ2-7; D is uncertain. The CDR3 has 13 residues. Trimming cost V 2 bases and J 7 bases, with 13 bases left between them. Germline values: CDR1 SGHRS, CDR2 YFSETQ. CDR3 DNA sequence: TGCGCCAGCAGCTTCCGCGACCCTCGGGAGCAGTACTTC. Amino acid sequence: CASSFRDPREQYF.

The genes are TRBV2 and TRBJ2-5; D possibly matches TRBD1 or TRBD2 (5 bases each). The CDR3 extends over 15 amino acids. Trimming cost V 3 bases and J 1 base, with 12 bases left between them. Germline V lookup: CDR1 SNHLY, CDR2 FYNNEI. Written as DNA, the CDR3 is TGTGCCAGCAGTGACCTGAGGGGCCTCCAAGAGACCCAGTACTTC. Its protein is CASSDLRGLQETQYF.

The chain carries TRBV19 and TRBJ1-5; TRBD1 matches at 7 bases. There are 14 residues in the CDR3. Losses at the gene ends were 6 bases for V and 5 bases for J; bases not matched to a gene: 7. CDR1 and CDR2 from the germline V gene are LNHDA and SQIVND (reference sequence). Here the CDR3 reads CASSADRVDQPQHF. The CDR3 coding sequence is TGTGCCAGTAGCGCCGACAGGGTCGATCAGCCCCAGCATTTT.

The chain couples TRBV7-8 to TRBJ2-2; a weak D match, TRBD2 (5 bases). Trimming shortened V by 10 bases and J by 0 bases, and 12 bases separated the two germline ends. Germline assignment: CDR1 SGHVS and CDR2 FQNEAQ. The CDR3 runs to 14 residues. Here the CDR3 reads CAITTEANTGELFF. DNA for the CDR3: TGTGCCATCACTACGGAGGCGAACACCGGGGAGCTGTTTTTT.